This TCR beta chain was documented in a study of T cell changes during pregnancy in multiple sclerosis. The protocol was immunoSEQ multiplex PCR, while the TCRdb copy is restricted to in-frame clones and leaves out a portion. This sample has 69,000 or so clones, with approximately 91% found just once. This clonotype was obtained from a female donor with multiple sclerosis, enrolled in a pregnancy study. The specimen was peripheral blood, collected in the third trimester of pregnancy.

The CDR3 DNA follows: TGTGCCAGCAGCTTAGACAGACGTAATGAAAAACTGTTTTTT. It is translated as CASSLDRRNEKLFF. The J gene is TRBJ1-4, the V gene TRBV7-2; unclear D gene. V was clipped by 1 base and J by 4 bases, with 7 bases between them. This CDR3 comprises 14 residues. CDR1 SGHTA and CDR2 FQGNSA come from the germline V gene.